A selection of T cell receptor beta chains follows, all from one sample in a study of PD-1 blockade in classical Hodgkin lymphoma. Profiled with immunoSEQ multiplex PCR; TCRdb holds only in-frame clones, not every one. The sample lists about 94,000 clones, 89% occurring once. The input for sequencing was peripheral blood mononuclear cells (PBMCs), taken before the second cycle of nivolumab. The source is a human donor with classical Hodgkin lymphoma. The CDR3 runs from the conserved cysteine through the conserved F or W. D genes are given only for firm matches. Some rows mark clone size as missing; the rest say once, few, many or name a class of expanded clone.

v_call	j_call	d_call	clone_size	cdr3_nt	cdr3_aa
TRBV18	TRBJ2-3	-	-	TGTGCCAGCTCACGGCGTCACCTCACAGATACGCAGTATTTT	CASSRRHLTDTQYF
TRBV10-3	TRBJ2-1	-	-	TGTGCCATCAGTGAGGCGCAGGGATACTACAATGAGCAGTTCTTC	CAISEAQGYYNEQFF
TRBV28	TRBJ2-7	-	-	TGTGCCAGCATCCCTTTGGGGCGGAACTCCTACGAGCAGTACTTC	CASIPLGRNSYEQYF
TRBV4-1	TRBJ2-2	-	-	TGCGCCAGCAGCCAAGGCTCGGTGTTGGGGACCGGGGAGCTGTTTTTT	CASSQGSVLGTGELFF
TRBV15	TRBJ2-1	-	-	TGTGCCACCAGCTTCTTAGCGGAGAGGGGTGAGCAGTTCTTC	CATSFLAERGEQFF
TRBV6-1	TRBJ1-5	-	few	TGTGCCAGCAGTTCTCTTCGTCAGGGGTATCAGCCCCAGCATTTT	CASSSLRQGYQPQHF
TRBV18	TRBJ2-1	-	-	TGTGCCAGCTCACCATCAGGGCTCCCCTACAATGAGCAGTTCTTC	CASSPSGLPYNEQFF
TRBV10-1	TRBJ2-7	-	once	TGCGCCAGCAGTGAGTCGACAGAACCCTACGAGCAGTACTTC	CASSESTEPYEQYF
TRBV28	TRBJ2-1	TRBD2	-	TGTGCCAGCAGTTTTAAACTAGCGGCCCCTAAAGGGAATGAGCAGTTCTTC	CASSFKLAAPKGNEQFF
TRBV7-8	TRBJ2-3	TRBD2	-	TGTGCCAGCAGCTTAGAGTTTTCAGCGGGGGTTAGCACAGATACGCAGTATTTT	CASSLEFSAGVSTDTQYF
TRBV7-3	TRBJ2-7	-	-	TGTGCCAGCAGCTTAATGGGCCCTGGGATGCAGTACTTC	CASSLMGPGMQYF
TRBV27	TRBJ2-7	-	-	TGTGCCAGCAGTCCTCTAGTCGGACAGGGAGGGGGCTACGAGCAGTACTTC	CASSPLVGQGGGYEQYF
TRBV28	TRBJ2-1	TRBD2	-	TGTGCCAGCAGCCTAGATACTAGCGGTGAAAACTACAATGAGCAGTTCTTC	CASSLDTSGENYNEQFF
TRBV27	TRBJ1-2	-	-	TGTGCCAGCAGTTTCGGCCGGGGGGTCTATGGCTACACCTTC	CASSFGRGVYGYTF
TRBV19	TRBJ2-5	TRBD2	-	TGTGCCAGTAACCCGGGAGGGGAGACCCAGTACTTC	CASNPGGETQYF
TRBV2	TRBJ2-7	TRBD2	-	TGTGCCAGCAGTGTAGGGACTAGCGGTAACTCCTACGAGCAGTACTTC	CASSVGTSGNSYEQYF
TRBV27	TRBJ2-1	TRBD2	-	TGTGCCAGCAGTTTACACGTAGCGGGAGGTAATGAGCAGTTCTTC	CASSLHVAGGNEQFF
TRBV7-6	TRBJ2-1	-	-	TGTGCCAGCAGTCTCTCCAGGGATGGGAATGAGCAGTTCTTC	CASSLSRDGNEQFF
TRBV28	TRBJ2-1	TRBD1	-	TGTGCCAGCAGTTTTTGGACAGGGGGCGAAGCCTCTGACAATGAGCAGTTCTTC	CASSFWTGGEASDNEQFF
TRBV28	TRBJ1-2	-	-	TGTGCCAGCAGTTTGGGGACTGTCGAGGGCTACACCTTC	CASSLGTVEGYTF
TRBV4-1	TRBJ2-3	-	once	TGCGCCAGCAGCCAAGTACCTAGGCTGGGCACAGATACGCAGTATTTT	CASSQVPRLGTDTQYF
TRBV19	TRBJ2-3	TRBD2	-	TGTGCCAGTCGACCGGGACTAGCGTTTTCACGCTCCACAGATACGCAGTATTTT	CASRPGLAFSRSTDTQYF
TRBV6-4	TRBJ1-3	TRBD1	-	TGTGCCAGCAGGGTCACAGGGGCAGAAAACACCATATATTTT	CASRVTGAENTIYF
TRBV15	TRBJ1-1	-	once	TGTGCCACCAGCAGCGGTAGACCCACTGAAGCTTTCTTT	CATSSGRPTEAFF
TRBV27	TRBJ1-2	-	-	TGTGCCAGCAGCCTCTTCGGGGTTAGGGCCCGTACTAACTATGGCTACACCTTC	CASSLFGVRARTNYGYTF
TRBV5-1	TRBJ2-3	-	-	TGCGCCAGCAGTCAGAACACAGATACGCAGTATTTT	CASSQNTDTQYF
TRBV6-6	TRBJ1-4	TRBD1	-	TGTGCCAGCAACAGGGACAGCTACTCATTAAAACTGTTTTTT	CASNRDSYSLKLFF
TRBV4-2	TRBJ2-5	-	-	TGTGCCAGCAGCCCCACTGAAAGCGAGGCCCAGTACTTC	CASSPTESEAQYF
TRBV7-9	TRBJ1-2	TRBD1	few	TGTGCCAGCAGCTCCGGACAGGGTCCTTTCTGGGTGCGTGGCTACACCTTC	CASSSGQGPFWVRGYTF
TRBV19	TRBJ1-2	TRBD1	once	TGTGCCAGTAGTAAACCGGTGGACAGGGGGGATCTAAGGCATGGCTACACCTTC	CASSKPVDRGDLRHGYTF
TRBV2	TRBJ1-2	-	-	TGTGCCAGCAATCGGCAGGGTTATGGCTACACCTTC	CASNRQGYGYTF
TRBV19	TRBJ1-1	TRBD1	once	TGTGCCAGTAGAGACTCAGGGGGCCGTGATGCTTTCTTT	CASRDSGGRDAFF
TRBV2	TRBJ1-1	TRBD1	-	TGTGCCAGCAGACCGGGACAGGGGCGGCCCTTGAACACTGAAGCTTTCTTT	CASRPGQGRPLNTEAFF
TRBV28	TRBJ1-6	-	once	TGTGCCAGCAGACCAAACGGGGGAGATTCACCCCTCCACTTT	CASRPNGGDSPLHF
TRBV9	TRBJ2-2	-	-	TGTGCCAGCAGCGTAGTGGAGACCGGGGAGCTGTTTTTT	CASSVVETGELFF
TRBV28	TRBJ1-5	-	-	TGTGCCAGCGACCTTAAGACAGGGCCCCAGCATTTT	CASDLKTGPQHF
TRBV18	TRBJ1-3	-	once	TGTGCCAGCTCACCACGGTGGGGGGAGAACACCGGAAACACCATATATTTT	CASSPRWGENTGNTIYF
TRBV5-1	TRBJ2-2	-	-	TGCGCCAGCAGCAAATATGACACCGGGGAGCTGTTTTTT	CASSKYDTGELFF
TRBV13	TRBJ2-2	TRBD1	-	TGTGCCAGCAGCTTATGGGGACAGGGGACAAACACCGGGGAGCTGTTTTTT	CASSLWGQGTNTGELFF
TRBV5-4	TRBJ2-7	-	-	TGTGCCAGCAGCTTGGAGGGAAACTACGAGCAGTACTTC	CASSLEGNYEQYF
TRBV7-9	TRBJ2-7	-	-	TGTGCCAGCAGCTTATATGGGGATTCGGGATACGAGCAGTACTTC	CASSLYGDSGYEQYF
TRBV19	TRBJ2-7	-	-	TGTGCCAGTATGGAGGGCGCTGGCTCCTACGAGCAGTACTTC	CASMEGAGSYEQYF
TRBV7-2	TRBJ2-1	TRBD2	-	TGTGCCAGCAGCCCTAGCGGGAGGTCGGGGAATGAGCAGTTCTTC	CASSPSGRSGNEQFF
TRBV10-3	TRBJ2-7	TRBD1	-	TGTGCCATCGGACAGGGGTACGAGCAGTACTTC	CAIGQGYEQYF
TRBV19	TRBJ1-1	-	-	TGTGCCAGTAGTATAGGCATCACGAACACTGAAGCTTTCTTT	CASSIGITNTEAFF
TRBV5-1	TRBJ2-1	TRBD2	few	TGCGCCAGCAGCCTACTAACGCGGGGGGGCCGAAATGAGCAGTTCTTC	CASSLLTRGGRNEQFF
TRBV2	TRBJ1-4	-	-	TGTGCCAGCATTGAAGGGCGGGAAAAACTGTTTTTT	CASIEGREKLFF
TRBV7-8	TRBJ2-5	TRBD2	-	TGTGCCAGCACCCTAAGCATACCAAGGGTAGGCACTAGCGGGGTCGGGTGGACCCAGTACTTC	CASTLSIPRVGTSGVGWTQYF
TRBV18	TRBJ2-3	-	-	TGTGCCAGCTCACCACCGGGTGCTCTGACAGAGAGAGATACGCAGTATTTT	CASSPPGALTERDTQYF
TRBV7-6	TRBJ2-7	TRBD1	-	TGTGCCAGCAGCTCGAGACCTGGACAGGGAGGCAACGAGCAGTACTTC	CASSSRPGQGGNEQYF
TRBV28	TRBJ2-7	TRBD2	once	TGTGCCAGCAGTTTCGCGGGGGGACTTGGGTACGAGCAGTACTTC	CASSFAGGLGYEQYF
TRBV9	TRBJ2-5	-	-	TGTGCCAGCAGCGTAATATCCGGTCAAGAGACCCAGTACTTC	CASSVISGQETQYF
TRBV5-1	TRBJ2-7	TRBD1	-	TGCGCCAGCAGCTCGGGACAGGGTTTCACCTACGAGCAGTACTTC	CASSSGQGFTYEQYF
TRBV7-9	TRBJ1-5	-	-	TGTGCCAGCAGCTCGAACTACGGGGACGGCCGGAGCAATCAGCCCCAGCATTTT	CASSSNYGDGRSNQPQHF
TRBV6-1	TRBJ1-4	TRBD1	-	TGTGCCAGCACCCCCAGGGGGCGAGAAAAACTGTTTTTT	CASTPRGREKLFF